This T cell receptor beta chain was documented in a study of OX40 agonist ivuxolimab in advanced cancers. Study-level background: Administration of intravenous ivuxolimab to patients occurred every 2 weeks at 0.01 to 10 mg/kg.

The sampling schedule covered blood at baseline, cycle 4 day 1, and cycle 7 day 1. Only in-frame clones appear in the TCRdb table, and some are missing; sequencing was by immunoSEQ multiplex PCR. This sample has approximately 13,000 clones, with 70% to 85% found just once. The CDR3 has 12 residues. Germline lookup yields CDR1 SGHNT and CDR2 YYREEE (reference sequence). V was pared by 4 bases and J by 4 bases, with 8 bases between. This TCR came from an adult with an advanced solid tumor such as melanoma, head and neck, liver or kidney cancer. The chain carries TRBV5-4 and TRBJ1-1; D is possibly TRBD1 (6 bases). Sequenced here: CD4+ or CD8+ T cells sorted from blood, sampled in a trial of the OX40 agonist ivuxolimab. CDR3 region: CASSGTSTEAFF. The DNA of the CDR3 is TGTGCCAGCAGCGGGACATCCACTGAAGCTTTCTTT.